Following are 24 T cell receptor beta chains from one sample sequenced in a study of blood T cell repertoires in COVID-19 (dated by TCRdb to about 2020). Library prep was done by the immunoSEQ multiplex PCR assay. In TCRdb, the immuneACCESS table is reduced to in-frame sequences with V and J assigned. These tables do not hold every clone; where another copy was compared, an unresolved V gene accounts for under half, and the others remain unexplained. This sample gives about 240,000 clones in total; 65% to 90% of them show up just once. The top ten clonotypes cover around 4.7% of the sample. The sequenced sample consisted of peripheral blood. The receptors come from a woman in her 70s with acute or convalescent COVID-19.

V usage is TRBV11-2 and J usage is TRBJ2-7, with D maybe TRBD1 (8 bases). Germline CDR1 and CDR2: SGHAT and FQNNGV. V was trimmed by 5 bases and J by 2 bases, leaving 22 bases between them. The CDR3 loop spans 17 amino acids. The CDR3 loop is CASSPTRGRTGTYEQYF. CDR3 sequence (DNA): TGTGCCAGCAGCCCCACGCGGGGGAGGACAGGGACCTACGAGCAGTACTTC.

The rearrangement links TRBV9 to TRBJ2-5, with 12 nucleotides matching TRBD2. Germline CDR1 SGDLS, CDR2 YYNGEE. The CDR3 runs to 18 residues. V lost 4 bases to trimming and J lost 5 bases; unmatched junction nucleotides: 15. Here the CDR3 reads CASSSGVTSGGAGETQYF. The DNA for the CDR3 is TGTGCCAGCAGCTCAGGAGTGACTAGCGGGGGTGCTGGGGAGACCCAGTACTTC.

This clone was picked up a small number of times. The chain is built from TRBV18 and TRBJ1-1; 9 nucleotides match TRBD1. This CDR3 is built from 13 residues. Germline values: CDR1 KGHSH, CDR2 LQKENI. V was clipped by 6 bases and J by 3 bases; unmatched bases: 2. The CDR3 spells CASSRDRDTEAFF. The CDR3, as DNA: TGTGCCAGCTCCCGGGACAGGGACACTGAAGCTTTCTTT.

The table lists this clone with a few counts. V and J are TRBV5-8 and TRBJ1-1, with 7 bases fitting TRBD1. The CDR3 length is 14 residues. CDR1 and CDR2 from the germline V gene are SGHTS and YDEGEE. J was trimmed by 3 bases and V by 6 bases; bases with no gene match: 8. CDR3 nucleotide sequence: TGTGCCAGCATCTCAGGGGGATGGTACACTGAAGCTTTCTTT. This sequence encodes CASISGGWYTEAFF.

This CDR3 reads CASSLSGTGSQPQHF. CDR3 DNA sequence: TGTGCCAGCAGCCTATCCGGGACAGGGAGTCAGCCCCAGCATTTT. V is TRBV3-1 (or the pseudogene TRBV3-2) and J is TRBJ1-5, with 9 bases identical to TRBD1. This CDR3 region has 15 residues. Germline V gives CDR1 LGHDT, CDR2 YNNKEL (reference sequence). Trimming took 4 bases from V and 6 from J; bases not matched to a gene: 7.

The chain's CDR3 is CASRAQTSAGETQYF. As DNA, the CDR3 is TGTGCCAGTCGCGCCCAAACTAGCGCGGGCGAGACCCAGTACTTC. J is TRBJ2-5 and V is TRBV3-1 (or the pseudogene TRBV3-2); TRBD2 agrees at 7 bases. J lost 5 bases, V lost 9 bases, and 15 bases had no gene match. This CDR3 contains 15 residues. Germline V CDR1 and CDR2: LGHDT, YNNKEL (reference sequence).

The V gene is TRBV7-8, the J gene TRBJ2-2; no clear D gene. V lost 1 base, J lost 7 bases, and 10 bases lay in between. Germline CDR1 and CDR2: SGHVS and FQNEAQ. The CDR3 sequence is 14 residues long. The CDR3: CASSLGRIGGELFF. The CDR3 DNA follows: TGTGCCAGCAGCTTAGGCAGGATCGGCGGGGAGCTGTTTTTT.

This chain links TRBV10-3 with TRBJ1-1; TRBD1 matches at 7 bases. The V segment lost 11 bases and the J segment 2 bases; nucleotides outside the gene matches: 8. The CDR3 covers 13 residues. Per germline, CDR1 ENHRY and CDR2 SYGVKD. Written as DNA, the CDR3 is TGTGCCGCCACAACAGGGGTAAACACTGAAGCTTTCTTT. It codes for CAATTGVNTEAFF.

The rearrangement links TRBV5-6 to TRBJ1-1, with D possibly matching TRBD1 (5 bases). CDR3 length: 13 amino acids. Germline V gene data show CDR1 as SGHDT and CDR2 as YYEEEE. The V end lost 1 base, the J end lost 5 bases, and 9 bases lay between the germline ends. CDR3 in DNA: TGTGCCAGCAGCTTGAGTAGGGGTACTGAAGCTTTCTTT. Translated: CASSLSRGTEAFF.

This chain joins TRBV24-1 and TRBJ1-1; the match to TRBD1 covers 7 bases. Looked up from germline, CDR1 is KGHDR and CDR2 is SFDVKD. Germline trimming cut 4 bases from V and 1 base from J; bases unmatched to any gene: 5. This CDR3 is 15 amino acids long. CDR3 in DNA: TGTGCCACCAGTGACTCCGGGACAGAGAACACTGAAGCTTTCTTT. Protein sequence: CATSDSGTENTEAFF.

Only one count was recorded for this clone. The chain has TRBV2 and TRBJ1-2; D may be TRBD1 (5 bases). The CDR3 loop spans 14 amino acids. V was clipped by 6 bases and J by 8 bases, with 19 bases between them. Per germline, CDR1 SNHLY and CDR2 FYNNEI. The CDR3 is CASSLGQAAEGYTF. In DNA, the CDR3 is TGTGCCAGCAGCCTCGGACAAGCCGCCGAGGGCTACACCTTC.

This clone was observed once. The gene calls are TRBV27 and TRBJ1-5; 9 bases fit TRBD1. Germline assignment: CDR1 MNHEY and CDR2 SMNVEV (reference sequence). This CDR3 contains 15 residues. V was clipped by 6 bases and J by 5 bases; unmatched bases: 8. CDR3: CASRAQGARDQPQHF. The CDR3 nucleotides are TGTGCCAGCAGAGCACAGGGGGCCCGGGATCAGCCCCAGCATTTT.

The chain couples TRBV28 to TRBJ1-2; 10 bases line up with TRBD1. V was pared by 2 bases and J by 5 bases, with 5 bases of the junction left unmatched. This CDR3 spans 15 amino acids. Germline V gene sequence: CDR1 MDHEN, CDR2 SYDVKM. CDR3 nucleotide sequence: TGTGCCAGCAGTTTAGACAGGGGGCTTAATTATGGCTACACCTTC. This encodes CASSLDRGLNYGYTF.

In this sample, this clone turned up a few times. The chain is built from TRBV7-2 and TRBJ1-2, with 8 bases matching TRBD1. The CDR3 length is 13 residues. V gave up 8 bases and J gave up 8 bases; unmatched junction bases: 10. Germline-derived CDR1 and CDR2 are SGHTA and FQGNSA. The CDR3 protein is CASQRDRSGGYTF. The CDR3, as DNA: TGTGCCAGCCAGAGGGACAGGAGCGGAGGCTACACCTTC.

The chain combines TRBV29-1 with TRBJ1-1; TRBD1 matches at 8 bases. The CDR3 runs 16 residues. J gave up 1 base and V 3 bases, and 10 bases lay outside the gene matches. The germline V gene encodes CDR1 SQVTM and CDR2 ANQGSEA. The CDR3 nucleotides read TGCAGCGTTGAGGACAGGGTTGCGGTATCGAACACTGAAGCTTTCTTT. Translation: CSVEDRVAVSNTEAFF.

The chain is built from TRBV5-6 and TRBJ1-2; D possibly corresponds to TRBD1 (5 bases). With 1 base removed from V and 8 bases from J, the gap between germline ends came to 18 bases. CDR3 length equals 15 residues. CDR1 is SGHDT, CDR2 YYEEEE, per germline. In nucleotides, the CDR3 is TGTGCCAGCAGCTTGAGGCAGGGCCTCCCGCGGGGCTACACCTTC. Protein sequence: CASSLRQGLPRGYTF.

The chain uses TRBV5-4 and TRBJ1-1, with D possibly being TRBD1 (6 bases). The CDR3 totals 14 residues. The germline V gene encodes CDR1 SGHNT and CDR2 YYREEE (reference sequence). V shed 3 bases and J shed 0 bases, with 9 bases lying between them. The CDR3 DNA sequence: TGTGCCAGCAGCTCGCAGGGGATGAACACTGAAGCTTTCTTT. It yields the protein CASSSQGMNTEAFF.

The chain combines TRBV10-3 with TRBJ2-7, with 8 bases identical to TRBD1. The V gene end was trimmed by 6 bases and the J gene end by 1 base; junction bases not matched to a gene: 11. This CDR3 is built from 16 residues. Germline CDR1 is ENHRY and CDR2 is SYGVKD. CDR3 in DNA: TGTGCCATCAGCCCACAGGGAGGACAGGGTTCCTACGAGCAGTACTTC. Its protein is CAISPQGGQGSYEQYF.

The rearrangement links TRBV7-2 to TRBJ2-5, with 12 nucleotides matching TRBD2. CDR3 length equals 19 residues. CDR1 and CDR2 (germline): SGHTA, FQGNSA. The V segment lost 1 base and the J segment 2 bases; nucleotides outside the gene matches: 11. The CDR3 DNA is TGTGCCAGCAGCTTAGTCGGACTAGCGGGGCAAACGAAACAAGAGACCCAGTACTTC. Its protein is CASSLVGLAGQTKQETQYF.

This rearrangement joins TRBV28 to TRBJ1-2, with 11 bases aligning to TRBD1. Germline loops: CDR1 MDHEN, CDR2 SYDVKM. The CDR3 consists of 17 residues. The ends lost 7 bases at V and 1 base at J; junction bases unmatched: 11. The CDR3 reads CASTTWTGGSYNYGYTF. For the CDR3, the DNA is TGTGCCAGCACCACTTGGACAGGGGGCTCTTATAACTATGGCTACACCTTC.

This chain links TRBV2 with TRBJ1-2, with D hard to call. CDR1 is SNHLY, CDR2 FYNNEI, per germline. V lost 0 bases and J 7 bases, leaving 9 bases between the germline ends. CDR3 length: 13 residues. The CDR3 DNA reads as TGTGCCAGCAGTGAAGCGGTCCGGGTTGGCTACACCTTC. This encodes CASSEAVRVGYTF.

V usage is TRBV6-2 or TRBV6-3 and J usage is TRBJ2-7; the match to TRBD1 covers 7 bases. Germline V CDR1 and CDR2: MNHEY, SVGEGT. The CDR3 runs to 15 residues. Trimming took 2 bases from V and 4 from J; bases not matched to a gene: 8. This CDR3 reads CASSYPDRVYYEQYF. The CDR3, as DNA: TGTGCCAGCAGTTACCCCGACAGGGTTTATTACGAGCAGTACTTC.

Written as DNA, the CDR3 is TGTGCCAGCAGCTTAGAGGGCCAGGGTAGCCAGTTCTTC. Amino acid sequence: CASSLEGQGSQFF. This chain joins TRBV7-9 and TRBJ2-1; D may be TRBD1 (5 bases). V lost 1 base and J lost 13, with 14 bases in between. Germline V CDR1 and CDR2: SEHNR, FQNEAQ (reference sequence). This CDR3 region has 13 residues.

In nucleotides, the CDR3 is TGCGCCAGCAGCTTGGGAAATCTACGGAATGAGCAGTTCTTC. Its translation: CASSLGNLRNEQFF. The rearrangement joins TRBV5-1 to TRBJ2-1, with D unclear. The CDR3 length is 14 residues. Looked up from germline, CDR1 is SGHRS and CDR2 is YFSETQ. Trimming removed 0 bases from V and 7 bases from J, with 11 bases in between.